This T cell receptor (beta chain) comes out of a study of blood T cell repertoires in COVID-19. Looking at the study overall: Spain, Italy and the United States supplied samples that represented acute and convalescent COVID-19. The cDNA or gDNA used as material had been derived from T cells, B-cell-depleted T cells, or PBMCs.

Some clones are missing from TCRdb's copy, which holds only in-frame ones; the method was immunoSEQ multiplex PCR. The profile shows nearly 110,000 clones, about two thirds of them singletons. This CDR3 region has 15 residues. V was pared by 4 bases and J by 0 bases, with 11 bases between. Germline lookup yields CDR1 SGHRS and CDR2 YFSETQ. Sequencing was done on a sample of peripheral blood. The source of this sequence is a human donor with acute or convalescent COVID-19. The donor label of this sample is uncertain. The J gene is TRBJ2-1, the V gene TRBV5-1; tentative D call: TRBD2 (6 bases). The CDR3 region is CASSPGTGSYNEQFF. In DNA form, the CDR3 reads TGCGCCAGCAGCCCCGGGACTGGCTCCTACAATGAGCAGTTCTTC.